The source of this TCR beta chain is a study of beta chain features in type 1 diabetes. Whole-study findings and limits: Type 1 diabetes patients showed a moderate but significant shortening of TCRB CDR3s in all four CD4+ subsets.

Since all of the isolated RNA was reverse transcribed, expressed TCRB transcripts were what got sequenced. The method was immunoSEQ multiplex PCR; TCRdb's version includes in-frame clones alone and lacks a portion of them. The repertoire holds some 240,000 clones, with more than 15% as singletons. Germline V CDR1 and CDR2: MNHNS, SASEGT. The CDR3 consists of 13 residues. V lost 6 bases, J lost 7 bases, and 3 bases stayed unmatched. This clone was found a few times. Antigen: not known. A CD45RO/CCR7/CD25/CD127/CD95/CD27 panel sorted naive, central memory, regulatory and stem cell-like memory CD4+ cells. Sorted populations all had greater than 98% purity.

This sequence was found in a man in his thirties or forties with type 1 diabetes. The sample taken for sequencing was naive CD4+ T cells from blood. J is TRBJ1-5 and V is TRBV6-1; 10 nucleotides agree with TRBD1. The CDR3 DNA reads as TGTGCCAGCAGGGGGACAGGGGAGCAGCCCCAGCATTTT. The encoded protein is CASRGTGEQPQHF.